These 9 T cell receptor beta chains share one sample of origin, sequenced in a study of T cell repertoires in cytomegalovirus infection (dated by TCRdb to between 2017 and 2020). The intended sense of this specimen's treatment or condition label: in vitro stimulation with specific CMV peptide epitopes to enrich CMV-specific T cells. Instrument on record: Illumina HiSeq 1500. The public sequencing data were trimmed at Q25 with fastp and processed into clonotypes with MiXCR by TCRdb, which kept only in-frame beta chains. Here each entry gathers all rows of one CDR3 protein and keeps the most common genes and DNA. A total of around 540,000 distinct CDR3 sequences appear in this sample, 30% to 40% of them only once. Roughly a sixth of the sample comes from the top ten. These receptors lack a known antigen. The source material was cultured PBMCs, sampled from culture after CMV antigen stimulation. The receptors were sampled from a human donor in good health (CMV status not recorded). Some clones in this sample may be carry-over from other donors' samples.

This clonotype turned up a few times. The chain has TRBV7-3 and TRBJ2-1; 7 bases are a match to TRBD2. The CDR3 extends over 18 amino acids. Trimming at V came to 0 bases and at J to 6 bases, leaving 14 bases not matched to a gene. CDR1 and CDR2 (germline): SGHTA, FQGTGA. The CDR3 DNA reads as TGTGCCAGCAGCTTAACCCCCCCTACGGCGGGAGCGGGCAATGAGCAGTTCTTC. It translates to CASSLTPPTAGAGNEQFF. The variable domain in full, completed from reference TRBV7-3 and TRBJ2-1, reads GAGVSQTPSNKVTEKGKYVELRCDPISGHTALYWYRQSLGQGPEFLIYFQGTGAADDSGLPNDRFFAVRPEGSVSTLKIQRTERGDSAVYLCASSLTPPTAGAGNEQFFGPGTRLTVL.

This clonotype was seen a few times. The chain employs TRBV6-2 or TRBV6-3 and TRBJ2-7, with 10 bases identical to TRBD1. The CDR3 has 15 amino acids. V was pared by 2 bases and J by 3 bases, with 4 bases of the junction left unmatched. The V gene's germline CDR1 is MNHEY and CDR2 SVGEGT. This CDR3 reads CASSYGDRGYYEQYV. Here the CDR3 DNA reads TGTGCCAGCAGTTACGGGGACAGGGGCTACTACGAGCAGTACGTC.

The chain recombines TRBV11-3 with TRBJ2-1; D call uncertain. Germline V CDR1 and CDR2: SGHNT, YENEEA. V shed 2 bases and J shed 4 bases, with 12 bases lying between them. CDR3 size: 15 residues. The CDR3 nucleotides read TGTGCCAGCAGCTTACGCGCCGGAGAATACAATGAGCAGTTCTTC. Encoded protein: CASSLRAGEYNEQFF.

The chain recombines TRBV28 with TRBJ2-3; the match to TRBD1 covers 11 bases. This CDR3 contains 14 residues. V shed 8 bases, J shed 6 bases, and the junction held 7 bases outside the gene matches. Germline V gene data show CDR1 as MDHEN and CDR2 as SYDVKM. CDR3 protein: CASGGTGGIDTQYF. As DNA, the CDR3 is TGTGCCAGCGGCGGGACAGGGGGAATCGATACGCAGTATTTT.

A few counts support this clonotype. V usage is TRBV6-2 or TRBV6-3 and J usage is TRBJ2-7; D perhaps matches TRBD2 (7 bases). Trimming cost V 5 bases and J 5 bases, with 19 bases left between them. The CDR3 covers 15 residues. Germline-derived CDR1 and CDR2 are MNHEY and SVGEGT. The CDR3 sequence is CASSPRGGAKDEQYV. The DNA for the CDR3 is TGTGCCAGCAGTCCCCGTGGGGGGGCGAAGGACGAGCAGTACGTC.

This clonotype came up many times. CDR3 sequence (DNA): TGTGCCAGCAGCCCACCCGGGACTGCCACAGATACGCAGTATTTT. It is translated as CASSPPGTATDTQYF. V is TRBV7-2 and J is TRBJ2-3, with a tentative D call TRBD2 (6 bases). Germline-derived CDR1 and CDR2 are SGHTA and FQGNSA. The germline V and J ends were trimmed by 5 bases and 2 bases, with 14 bases remaining between them. This CDR3 region has 15 residues.

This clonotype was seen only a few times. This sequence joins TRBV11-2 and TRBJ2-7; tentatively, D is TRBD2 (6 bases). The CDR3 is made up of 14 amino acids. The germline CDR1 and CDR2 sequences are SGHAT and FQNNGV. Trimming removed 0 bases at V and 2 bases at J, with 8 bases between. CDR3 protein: CASSLDPGAYEQYV. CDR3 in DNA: TGTGCCAGCAGCTTAGATCCGGGGGCCTACGAGCAGTACGTC.

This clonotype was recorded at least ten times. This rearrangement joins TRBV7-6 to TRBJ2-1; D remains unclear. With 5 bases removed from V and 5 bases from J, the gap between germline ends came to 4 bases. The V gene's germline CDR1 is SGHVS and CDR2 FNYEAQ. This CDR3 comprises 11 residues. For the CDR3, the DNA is TGTGCCAGCAGCGAGAACAATGAGCAGTTCTTC. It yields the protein CASSENNEQFF.

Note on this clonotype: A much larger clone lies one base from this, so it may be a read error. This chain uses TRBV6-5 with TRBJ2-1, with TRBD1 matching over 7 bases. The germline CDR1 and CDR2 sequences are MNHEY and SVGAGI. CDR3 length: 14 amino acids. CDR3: CASRTGTVPNKQFF. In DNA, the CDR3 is TGTGCCAGCAGGACCGGGACAGTCCCCAATAAGCAGTTCTTC.